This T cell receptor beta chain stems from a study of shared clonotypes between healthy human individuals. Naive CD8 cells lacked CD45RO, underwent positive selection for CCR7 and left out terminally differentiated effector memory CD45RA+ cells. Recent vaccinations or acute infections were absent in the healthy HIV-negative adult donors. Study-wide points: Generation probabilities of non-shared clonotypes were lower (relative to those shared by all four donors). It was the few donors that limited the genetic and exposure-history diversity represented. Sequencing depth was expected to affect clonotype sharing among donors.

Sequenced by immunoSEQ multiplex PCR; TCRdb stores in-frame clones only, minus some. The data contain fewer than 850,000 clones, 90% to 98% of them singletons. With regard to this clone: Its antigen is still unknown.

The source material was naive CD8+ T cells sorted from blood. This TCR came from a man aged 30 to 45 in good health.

The CDR3 reads CGSVGGQDDEQFF. CDR3 in DNA: TGTGGGTCGGTCGGGGGGCAGGACGATGAGCAGTTCTTC. The V call is TRBV27, the J call TRBJ2-1, with D perhaps matching TRBD2 (7 bases). This CDR3 spans 13 amino acids. CDR1 is MNHEY, CDR2 SMNVEV, per germline (reference sequence).